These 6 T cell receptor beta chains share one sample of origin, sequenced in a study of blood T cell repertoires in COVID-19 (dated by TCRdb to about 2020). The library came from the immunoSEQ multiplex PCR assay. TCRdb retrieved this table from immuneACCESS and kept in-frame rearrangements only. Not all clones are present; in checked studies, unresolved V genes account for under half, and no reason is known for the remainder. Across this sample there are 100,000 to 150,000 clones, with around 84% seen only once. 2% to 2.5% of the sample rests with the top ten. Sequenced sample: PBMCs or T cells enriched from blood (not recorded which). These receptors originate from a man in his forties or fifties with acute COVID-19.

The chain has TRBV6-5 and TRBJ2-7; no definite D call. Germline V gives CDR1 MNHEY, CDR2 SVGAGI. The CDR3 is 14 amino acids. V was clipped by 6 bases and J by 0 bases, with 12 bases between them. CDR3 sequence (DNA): TGTGCCAGCAGCACTACGGTACCCTCCTACGAGCAGTACTTC. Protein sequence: CASSTTVPSYEQYF.

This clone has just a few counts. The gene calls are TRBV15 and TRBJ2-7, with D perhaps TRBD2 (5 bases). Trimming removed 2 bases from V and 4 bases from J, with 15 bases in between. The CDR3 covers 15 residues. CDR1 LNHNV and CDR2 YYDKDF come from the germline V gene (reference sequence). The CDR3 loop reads CATSRIGRMEYEQYF. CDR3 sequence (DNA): TGTGCCACCAGCAGAATAGGGAGAATGGAATACGAGCAGTACTTC.

The CDR3 loop reads CASNVGDSRSYEQYF. CDR3 nucleotide sequence: TGTGCCAGCAACGTCGGGGACAGCCGCTCCTACGAGCAGTACTTC. V gene TRBV28 combines with J gene TRBJ2-7, with 7 bases that match TRBD1. Per the germline V gene, CDR1 is MDHEN and CDR2 is SYDVKM. This CDR3 has 15 amino acids. The ends lost 7 bases at V and 0 bases at J; junction bases unmatched: 9.

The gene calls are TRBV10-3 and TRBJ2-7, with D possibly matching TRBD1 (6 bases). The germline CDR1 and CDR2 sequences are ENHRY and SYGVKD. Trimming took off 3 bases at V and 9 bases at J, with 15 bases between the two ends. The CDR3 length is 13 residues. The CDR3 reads CAISDNVRGAQYF. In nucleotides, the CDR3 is TGTGCCATCAGTGATAACGTCAGGGGTGCGCAGTACTTC.

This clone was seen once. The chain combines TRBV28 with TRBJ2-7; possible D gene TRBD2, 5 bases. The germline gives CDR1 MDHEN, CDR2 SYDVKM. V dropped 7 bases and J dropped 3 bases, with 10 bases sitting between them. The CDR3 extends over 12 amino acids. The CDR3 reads CASTSGSYEQYF. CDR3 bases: TGTGCCAGCACCAGTGGGAGCTACGAGCAGTACTTC.

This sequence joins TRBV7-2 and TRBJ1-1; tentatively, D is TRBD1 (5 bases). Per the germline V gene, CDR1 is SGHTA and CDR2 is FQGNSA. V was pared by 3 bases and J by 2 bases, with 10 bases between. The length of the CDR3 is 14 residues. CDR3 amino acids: CASSFRGANTEAFF. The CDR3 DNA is TGTGCCAGCAGCTTTAGGGGCGCCAACACTGAAGCTTTCTTT. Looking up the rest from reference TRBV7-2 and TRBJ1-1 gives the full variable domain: GAGVSQSPSNKVTEKGKDVELRCDPISGHTALYWYRQSLGQGLEFLIYFQGNSAPDKSGLPSDRFSAERTGGSVSTLTIQRTQQEDSAVYLCASSFRGANTEAFFGQGTRLTVV.